This T cell receptor (beta chain) appears in the sequencing data of a study of technical replicates of blood from a few donors. Sequencing used immunoSEQ multiplex PCR; TCRdb keeps in-frame clones, though not all of them. The repertoire consists of under 95,000 clones, with 95% occurring once and the leading ten covering over 0.25%. V lost 1 base, J lost 3 bases, and 8 bases stayed unmatched. Germline V gives CDR1 MGHRA, CDR2 YSYEKL. There are 16 residues in the CDR3. This clonotype was sampled from a human donor in good health. Sequenced: T cells isolated from PBMCs. The V call is TRBV4-1, the J call TRBJ2-7, with 8 bases matching TRBD2. The CDR3 here is CASSQAIAGPNYEQYF. CDR3 sequence (DNA): TGCGCCAGCAGCCAAGCTATAGCGGGGCCCAACTACGAGCAGTACTTC.